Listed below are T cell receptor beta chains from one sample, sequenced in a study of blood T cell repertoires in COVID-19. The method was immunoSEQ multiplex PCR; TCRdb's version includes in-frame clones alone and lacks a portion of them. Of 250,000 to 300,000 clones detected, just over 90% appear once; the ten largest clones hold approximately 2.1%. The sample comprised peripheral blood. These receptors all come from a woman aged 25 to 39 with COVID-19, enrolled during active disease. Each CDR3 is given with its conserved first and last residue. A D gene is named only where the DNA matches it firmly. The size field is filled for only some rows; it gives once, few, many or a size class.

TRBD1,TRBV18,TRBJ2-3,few,TGTGCCAGCTCAACCGGGACAGCTGCCTATGATACGCAGTATTTT,CASSTGTAAYDTQYF
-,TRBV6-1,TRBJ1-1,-,TGTGCCAGCAGTGAAGCGAACAGGTGGAACACTGAAGCTTTCTTT,CASSEANRWNTEAFF
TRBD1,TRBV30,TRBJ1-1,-,TGTGCCTGTGACAGGGAGAGGACTGAAGCTTTCTTT,CACDRERTEAFF
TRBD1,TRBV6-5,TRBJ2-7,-,TGTGCCAGCAGTTACGGACAGGGGACCTTCGAGCAGTACTTC,CASSYGQGTFEQYF
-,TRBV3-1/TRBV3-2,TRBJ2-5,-,TGTGCCAGCAGCCGCTTGACTAGCAGGGGAGAGACCCAGTACTTC,CASSRLTSRGETQYF
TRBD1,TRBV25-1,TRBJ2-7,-,TGTGCCAGCAGTGTTGGGACAGCCTCCTACGAGCAGTACTTC,CASSVGTASYEQYF
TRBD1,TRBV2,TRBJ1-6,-,TGTGCCAGCAGTGATGGAACAGGGGTAAATTCACCCCTCCACTTT,CASSDGTGVNSPLHF
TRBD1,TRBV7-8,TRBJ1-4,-,TGTGCCAGCAGCATACTACAGGGGGAGGGTGAAAAACTGTTTTTT,CASSILQGEGEKLFF
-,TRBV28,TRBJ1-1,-,TGTGCCAGCAGTTTTACAGGTAGTGAAGCTTTCTTT,CASSFTGSEAFF
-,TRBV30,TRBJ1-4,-,TGTGCCTGGAGGACCGCGGCCAATGAAAAACTGTTTTTT,CAWRTAANEKLFF
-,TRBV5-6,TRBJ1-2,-,TGTGCCAGCAGCTTCACTCACTATGGCTACACCTTC,CASSFTHYGYTF